The text below deals with one TCR beta chain. The clone's antigen remains unknown. Base-call qualities are not available, and no considerably larger clone is one nucleotide away. The data derive from a study of cytomegalovirus exposure and HLA in healthy donors (dated by TCRdb to about 2017). Broadly, across the study: An earlier analysis of a few hundred of the donors reported about 260 Gb of sequence data and 117 million unique TCR beta sequences obtained from about 200 million T cells. The study was designed to test whether signatures of past pathogen exposure could be identified by cataloging public T cell receptors. Roughly 5 DR-DQ haplotypes were handled as single units for association and clustering, since linkage in the cohort was strong. Every repertoire in the discovery cohort had been generated on one and the same sequencing platform. A later genetic analysis took genome-wide SNP genotypes for about three fifths of the roughly 670 donors and used that subset as a discovery cohort. To predict cytomegalovirus infection status, the study brought together high-throughput TCR immunosequencing, statistical association of individual TCRs with disease status, and machine learning. The number of donors typed differed by locus, with about 629-630 for A, B, C, DRB1 and DQB1, roughly 520 for DQA1, under 610 for DPA1, and some 440 for DPB1. Besides the first cohort of under 700 subjects, a separate validation cohort made up of 120 different subjects was used. The later analysis used no new phenotypic data to find candidate immune exposures, relying instead on TCR beta sequences and their occurrence across donors. To study patterns of TCR occurrence, a later analysis re-analyzed previously published TCR beta repertoires from more than 550 donors and added high-resolution HLA genotyping. An early release that covered around 590 HLA-typed donors contained around 300 gigabases of sequencing data and roughly 84 million unique TCR sequences. Class I and class II HLA loci were covered by the typing at four-digit resolution. Across approximately 400 genotyped donors of the cohort, an average of about 240,000 unique TCR beta nucleotide sequences per donor were sequenced, and approximately 17% of those sequences were non-productive. Of the 300 to 500 genotyped donors, roughly 80% were placed in the genetic ancestry cluster associated with self-reported Caucasian donors. An earlier analysis of several hundred of the donors used high-throughput TCR beta sequencing to judge whether each TCR beta V gene segment behaved as functional or pseudogenic. The study used immunosequencing to profile the T cell repertoires of approximately 630 subjects and linked those repertoires to cytomegalovirus serostatus. Donor age, sex, ethnicity and CMV serostatus were compiled together with the repertoire data. Broader findings and caveats from the paper: A further reported finding was that TCR beta sequences accurately predicted the HLA-A and HLA-B alleles for most subjects in the first cohort. In a later genetic analysis, fewer N-insertions in productive TCRs were reported among donors in an Asian-associated ancestry cluster than the roughly 710-donor mean. Specific HLA alleles were associated with 15,000 to 20,000 TCR beta sequences at a false discovery rate of 0.05 in a later analysis. The only immune exposure information available for the cohort was CMV serostatus. A later analysis found that HLA-associated TCR beta chains were more clonally expanded and had lower generation probabilities than equally common non-associated chains. Several of the top co-occurrence clusters appeared to be linked to parvovirus B19, influenza, CMV and Epstein-Barr virus, according to a later analysis. A group of highly shared sequence variants was considered likely to be a technical artifact of the sequencing pipeline. Most TCR sequences were seen in very few donors, while some public TCRs were found in many individuals. V-gene and J-gene trimming of TCR beta chains was associated with a missense DCLRE1C variant in a later genetic analysis, and the association was replicated in an independent cohort. Presence/absence analyses assumed roughly uniform sequencing depth across donors, an assumption that may not hold. The earlier analysis of fewer than 750 of the donors excluded seventeen rarely observed V segments, including chromosome 9 orphons, because counts were too low. HLA typing was unavailable for some donors at each locus, so association tests used only the typed subset. Broadly in line with IMGT annotations, most TCR beta V segments showed up in productive rearrangements about 90% or about 30% of the time in an earlier analysis of 587 of the donors. Linkage disequilibrium might explain the correlated functional status among segregating V segments, but an unknown experimental factor could not be ruled out. When HLA alleles, especially DR and DQ, strongly co-occurred, TCR associations were difficult to assign to individual alleles. The study listed 150 to 200 TCR beta chains as associated with cytomegalovirus. Only TCR beta chains were sequenced in this cohort, and the absence of alpha or paired-chain data limited detectable features. Most CMV-associated TCR beta chains appeared to be HLA-restricted in a later analysis, and the HLA associations seemed to be driven largely by CMV exposure. According to the authors, the approach could potentially be generalized to other disease states and immunological phenotypes. Three of the identified cytomegalovirus-associated TCR beta chains were confirmed in vitro to be specific for cytomegalovirus antigens. In a later analysis, the rate of TCR association differed among HLA loci, with DRB1 alleles having the most associated TCRs and HLA-C alleles having the fewest. The classifier was reported to diagnose cytomegalovirus status with high specificity and sensitivity in both the original and validation cohorts.

The cohort consisted of more than 650 healthy bone marrow donors. Cohort members were all nominally healthy when sampled, although unrecorded immune exposures were likely present. The donor was CMV seropositive and belonged to the group of 250 to 300 seropositive cohort members. A peripheral blood sample was provided by each donor, and peripheral blood mononuclear cells were used for TCR beta sequencing. Genomic DNA was extracted from the blood cell samples with the Qiagen DNeasy Blood Extraction Kit. The library was generated by the immunoSEQ multiplex PCR assay. A mixture of 60 forward primers for TCR Vbeta segments and 13 reverse primers for TCR Jbeta segments was used in the multiplex PCR. The CDR3 region of rearranged TCR beta genes was amplified from genomic DNA with a multiplex PCR assay. The amplified TCR beta libraries were sequenced on the Illumina HiSeq System as 87-base-pair reads. The paper's processing steps were these. A later analysis tallied 75 million to 95 million unique TCR beta chains across the 666 repertoires, and approximately 12 million of those chains were shared by two or more donors. Raw reads were error-corrected and collapsed into unique sequences with a nearest-neighbor algorithm that merged closely related sequences to remove PCR and sequencing errors. To assign V, D and J gene segments, CDR3 sequences were aligned to IMGT reference sequences. For a sequence to be retained, at least a six-nucleotide match to both a V gene segment and a J gene segment was required. Rearrangements were classified as productive when the CDR3 lacked stop codons and remained in frame with V and J, and all other rearrangements were classified as non-productive. CDR3 was defined by IMGT convention, running from the second conserved V-encoded cysteine to the conserved J-encoded phenylalanine. The earlier analysis of some 540 of the donors excluded any sequence lacking an unambiguous match to a single V gene segment. In an earlier analysis of 500 to 750 of the donors, V segments were called functional above 56.7% productive rearrangements and were called segregating when the between-donor standard deviation exceeded 5%. A statistical classification framework was developed to diagnose cytomegalovirus status using the catalog of TCR beta chain sequences. A later analysis assigned V and J genes by comparing TCR nucleotide sequences with IMGT/GENE-DB human TR gene sequences. Using the TCRdist pipeline, a later analysis assigned CDR3 sequences along with most-parsimonious VDJ recombination scenarios. In a later analysis, every TCR beta chain was defined by the combination of its CDR3 amino acid sequence and its V-gene family, and reads without a unique V-gene family were dropped. As a way to deal with suspected cross-contamination and a sequencing artifact, a later analysis dropped 450 to 700 nucleotide sequences that were highly shared and had low generation probability. A later analysis calculated a clonal expansion index for each public chain from normalized within-repertoire ranks of inferred template counts. In a later analysis, generation probabilities were computed using a VDJ recombination model fitted to out-of-frame rearrangements, and the results were checked against IGoR. Hypergeometric tests were used in a later analysis to score TCR-TCR, TCR-HLA and TCR-CMV co-occurrence, with a repertoire-size bias correction applied to the TCR pairs. A later analysis estimated false discovery rates by permuting HLA or CMV assignments 20 times. In a later analysis, co-occurring TCRs were grouped using DBSCAN, with TCRdist sequence similarity added in when clustering inside HLA-allele-positive subsets. Repertoires with fewer than 30,000 or more than 120,000 public chains, plus five repertoires with anomalous nucleotide sharing, were excluded from co-occurrence clustering. TCRdb took over this immuneACCESS table, retaining in-frame rearrangements with V and J assigned. Such tables are incomplete; in checked studies, under half of the missing clones stem from an unresolved V gene, and the remainder is unexplained. V and J calls and clone size come straight from that table; D and trimming were deduced from the DNA. Within this sample are about 150,000 clones, with about 78% of them counted one time only. Roughly 13% of the sample is held by the ten biggest clonotypes.

This sequence was found in a woman in her 50s in good health and CMV-seropositive. Sequencing was performed on PBMCs.

The bases read TGTGCCAGCAGCTTAGAGGAGCTAGCCAAAAACATTCAGTACTTC. Its protein is CASSLEELAKNIQYF. The rearrangement combines TRBV7-2 with TRBJ2-4, with the D gene call left open. A distance of 7 bases separates the germline ends of V and J, which lose 1 base and 0 bases respectively. Based on the germline V gene, the CDR1 and CDR2 sequences are SGHTA and FQGNSA. The CDR3, cysteine through phenylalanine, is 15 amino acids long. Just the 45-base CDR3 DNA is kept, in frame starting at base 1. The variable domain in full, with residues beyond the CDR3 obtained from the reference TRBV7-2 and TRBJ2-4 genes, is GAGVSQSPSNKVTEKGKDVELRCDPISGHTALYWYRQSLGQGLEFLIYFQGNSAPDKSGLPSDRFSAERTGGSVSTLTIQRTQQEDSAVYLCASSLEELAKNIQYFGAGTRLSVL.